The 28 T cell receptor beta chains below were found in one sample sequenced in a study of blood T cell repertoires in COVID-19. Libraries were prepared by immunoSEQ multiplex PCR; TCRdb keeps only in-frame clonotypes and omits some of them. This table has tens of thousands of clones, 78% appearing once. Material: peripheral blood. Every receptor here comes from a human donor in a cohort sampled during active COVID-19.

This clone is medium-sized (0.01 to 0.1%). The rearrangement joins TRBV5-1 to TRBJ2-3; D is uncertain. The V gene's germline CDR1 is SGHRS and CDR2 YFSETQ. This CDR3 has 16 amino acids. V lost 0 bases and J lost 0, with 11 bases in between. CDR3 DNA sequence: TGCGCCAGCAGCTTGGGTGGTTTAACTAGCACAGATACGCAGTATTTT. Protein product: CASSLGGLTSTDTQYF. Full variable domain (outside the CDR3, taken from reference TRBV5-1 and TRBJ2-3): KAGVTQTPRYLIKTRGQQVTLSCSPISGHRSVSWYQQTPGQGLQFLFEYFSETQRNKGNFPGRFSGRQFSNSRSEMNVSTLELGDSALYLCASSLGGLTSTDTQYFGPGTRLTVL.

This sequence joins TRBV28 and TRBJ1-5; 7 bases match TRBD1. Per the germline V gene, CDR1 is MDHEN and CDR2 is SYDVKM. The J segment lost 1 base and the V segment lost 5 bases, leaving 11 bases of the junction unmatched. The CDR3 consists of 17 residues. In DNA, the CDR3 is TGTGCCAGCAGTACCCTCAAGGGGGCGGGGAGCAATCAGCCCCAGCATTTT. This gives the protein CASSTLKGAGSNQPQHF. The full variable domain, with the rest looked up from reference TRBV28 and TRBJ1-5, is DVKVTQSSRYLVKRTGEKVFLECVQDMDHENMFWYRQDPGLGLRLIYFSYDVKMKEKGDIPEGYSVSREKKERFSLILESASTNQTSMYLCASSTLKGAGSNQPQHFGDGTRLSIL.

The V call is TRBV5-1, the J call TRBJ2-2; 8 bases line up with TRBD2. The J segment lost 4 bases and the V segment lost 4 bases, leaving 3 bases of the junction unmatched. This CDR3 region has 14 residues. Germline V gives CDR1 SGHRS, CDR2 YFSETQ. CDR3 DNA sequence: TGCGCCAGCAGCCGGGGACTAGGCACCGGGGAGCTGTTTTTT. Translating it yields CASSRGLGTGELFF.

The CDR3 reads CACSASSYEQYF. The CDR3, as DNA: TGTGCCTGCAGCGCCAGCTCCTACGAGCAGTACTTC. The chain combines TRBV30 with TRBJ2-7; no clear D. V lost 6 bases and J 0 bases, leaving 9 bases between the germline ends. This CDR3 is 12 amino acids long. Germline V gene lookup returns CDR1 GTSNPN and CDR2 SVGIG (reference sequence).

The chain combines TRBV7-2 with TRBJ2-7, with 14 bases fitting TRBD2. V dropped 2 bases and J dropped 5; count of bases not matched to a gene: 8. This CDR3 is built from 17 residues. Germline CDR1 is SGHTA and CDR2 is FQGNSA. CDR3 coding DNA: TGTGCCAGCAGCTTAATGGGACTAGCGGGAGATGGCGACGAGCAGTACTTC. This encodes CASSLMGLAGDGDEQYF.

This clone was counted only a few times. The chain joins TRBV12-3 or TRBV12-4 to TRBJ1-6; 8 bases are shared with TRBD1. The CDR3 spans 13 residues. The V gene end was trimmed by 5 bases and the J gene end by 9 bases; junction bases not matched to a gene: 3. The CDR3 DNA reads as TGTGCCAGCAGTCAACAGGGGGGTTCACCCCTCCACTTT. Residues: CASSQQGGSPLHF.

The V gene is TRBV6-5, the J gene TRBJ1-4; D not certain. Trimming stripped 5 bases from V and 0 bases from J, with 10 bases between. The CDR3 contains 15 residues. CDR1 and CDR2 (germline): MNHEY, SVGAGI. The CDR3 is CASSPDTPTNEKLFF. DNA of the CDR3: TGTGCCAGCAGTCCTGACACACCAACTAATGAAAAACTGTTTTTT.

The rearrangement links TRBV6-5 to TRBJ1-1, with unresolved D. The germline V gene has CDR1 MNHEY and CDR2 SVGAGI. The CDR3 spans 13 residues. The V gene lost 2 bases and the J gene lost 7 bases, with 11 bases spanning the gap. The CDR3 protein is CASSYPPPGEAFF. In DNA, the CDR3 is TGTGCCAGCAGTTACCCGCCCCCCGGTGAAGCTTTCTTT.

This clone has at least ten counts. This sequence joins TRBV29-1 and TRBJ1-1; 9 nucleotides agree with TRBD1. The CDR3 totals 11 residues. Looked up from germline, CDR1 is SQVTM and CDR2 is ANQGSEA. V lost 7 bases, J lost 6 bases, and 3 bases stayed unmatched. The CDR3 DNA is TGCAGCGCAGGACAGGGGTCTGAAGCTTTCTTT. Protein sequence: CSAGQGSEAFF.

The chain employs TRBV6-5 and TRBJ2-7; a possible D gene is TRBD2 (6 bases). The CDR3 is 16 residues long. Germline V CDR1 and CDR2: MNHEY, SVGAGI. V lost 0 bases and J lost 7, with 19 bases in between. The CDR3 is CASSYSISQGLREQYF. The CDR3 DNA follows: TGTGCCAGCAGTTACTCGATTAGCCAGGGACTGCGAGAGCAGTACTTC.

The DNA for the CDR3 is TGTGCCATCGGACCCGGGGATCATGAGCAGTTCTTC. Translating it yields CAIGPGDHEQFF. This rearrangement joins TRBV10-3 to TRBJ2-1, with D tentatively TRBD2 (5 bases). The CDR3 extends over 12 amino acids. Per germline, CDR1 ENHRY and CDR2 SYGVKD. The ends were cut back, 8 bases at V and 8 bases at J, with 13 bases in the middle.

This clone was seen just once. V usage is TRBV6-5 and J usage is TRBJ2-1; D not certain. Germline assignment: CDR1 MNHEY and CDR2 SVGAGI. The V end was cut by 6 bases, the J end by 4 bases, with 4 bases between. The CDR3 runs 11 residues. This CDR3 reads CASRTYNEQFF. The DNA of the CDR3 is TGTGCCAGCAGGACTTACAATGAGCAGTTCTTC.

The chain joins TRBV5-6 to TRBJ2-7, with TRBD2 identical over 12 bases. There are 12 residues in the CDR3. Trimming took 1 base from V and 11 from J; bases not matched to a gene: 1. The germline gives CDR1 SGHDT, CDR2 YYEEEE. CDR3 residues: CASSLSSGREYF. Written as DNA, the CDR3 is TGTGCCAGCAGCTTGTCTAGCGGGAGGGAGTACTTC.

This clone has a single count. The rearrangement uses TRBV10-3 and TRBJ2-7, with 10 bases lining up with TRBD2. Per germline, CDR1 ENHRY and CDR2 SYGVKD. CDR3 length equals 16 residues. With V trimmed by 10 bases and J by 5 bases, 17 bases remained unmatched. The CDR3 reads CATSGGLAGGSDEQYF. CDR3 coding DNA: TGTGCCACCTCTGGAGGGTTAGCGGGAGGATCAGACGAGCAGTACTTC.

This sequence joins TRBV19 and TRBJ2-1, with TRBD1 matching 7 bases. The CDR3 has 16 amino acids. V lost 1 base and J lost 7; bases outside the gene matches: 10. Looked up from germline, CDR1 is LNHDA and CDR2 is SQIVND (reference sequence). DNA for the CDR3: TGTGCCAGTAGTATAGCCTTTCGACAGGGTCGGAATGAGCAGTTCTTC. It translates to CASSIAFRQGRNEQFF.

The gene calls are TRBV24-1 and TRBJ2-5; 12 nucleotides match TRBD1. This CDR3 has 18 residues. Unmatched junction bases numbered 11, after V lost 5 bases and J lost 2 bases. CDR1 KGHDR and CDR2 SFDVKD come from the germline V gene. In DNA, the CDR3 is TGTGCCACCAGTGGGGGACAGGGGGCTCGCGCAGTTCAAGAGACCCAGTACTTC. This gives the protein CATSGGQGARAVQETQYF.

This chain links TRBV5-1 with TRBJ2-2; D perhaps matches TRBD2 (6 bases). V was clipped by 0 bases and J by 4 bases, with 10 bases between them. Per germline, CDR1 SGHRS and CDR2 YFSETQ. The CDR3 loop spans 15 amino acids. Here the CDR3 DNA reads TGCGCCAGCAGCTTGGACGGGAGCCTCACCGGGGAGCTGTTTTTT. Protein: CASSLDGSLTGELFF.

CDR3 sequence reads: CASSTGQTTDTQYF. The CDR3 DNA sequence: TGCGCCAGCAGCACGGGACAGACCACAGATACGCAGTATTTT. The chain couples TRBV5-1 to TRBJ2-3, with TRBD1 identical over 7 bases. The germline gives CDR1 SGHRS, CDR2 YFSETQ. With V trimmed by 4 bases and J by 2 bases, 4 bases remained unmatched. The CDR3 is made up of 14 amino acids.

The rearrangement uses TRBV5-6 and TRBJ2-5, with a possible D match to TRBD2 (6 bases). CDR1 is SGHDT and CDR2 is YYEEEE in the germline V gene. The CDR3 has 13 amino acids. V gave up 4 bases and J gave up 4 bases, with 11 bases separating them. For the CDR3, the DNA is TGTGCCAGCAGCGCGGGGTTTCGAGAGACCCAGTACTTC. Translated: CASSAGFRETQYF.

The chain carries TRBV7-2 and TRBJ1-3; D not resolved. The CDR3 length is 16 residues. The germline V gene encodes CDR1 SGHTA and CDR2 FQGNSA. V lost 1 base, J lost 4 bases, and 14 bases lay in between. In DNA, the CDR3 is TGTGCCAGCAGCTTAGGGGGAGGGTTCGCCGGAAACACCATATATTTT. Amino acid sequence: CASSLGGGFAGNTIYF.

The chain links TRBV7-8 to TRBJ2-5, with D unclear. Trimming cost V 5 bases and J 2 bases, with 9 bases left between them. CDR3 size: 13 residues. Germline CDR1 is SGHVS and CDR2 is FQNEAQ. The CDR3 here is CASSTGSQETQYF. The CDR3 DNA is TGTGCCAGCAGCACCGGGTCGCAAGAGACCCAGTACTTC. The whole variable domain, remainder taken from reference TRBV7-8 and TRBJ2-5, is GAGVSQSPRYKVAKRGQDVALRCDPISGHVSLFWYQQALGQGPEFLTYFQNEAQLDKSGLPSDRFFAERPEGSVSTLKIQRTQQEDSAVYLCASSTGSQETQYFGPGTRLLVL.

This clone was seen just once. CDR3: CASSPGTEHGYTF. The DNA for the CDR3 is TGTGCCAGCAGTCCGGGGACAGAGCATGGCTACACCTTC. The genes are TRBV12-3 or TRBV12-4 and TRBJ1-2, with 7 bases fitting TRBD1. The CDR3 totals 13 residues. Trimming removed 5 bases from V and 6 bases from J; junction bases left unmatched: 6.

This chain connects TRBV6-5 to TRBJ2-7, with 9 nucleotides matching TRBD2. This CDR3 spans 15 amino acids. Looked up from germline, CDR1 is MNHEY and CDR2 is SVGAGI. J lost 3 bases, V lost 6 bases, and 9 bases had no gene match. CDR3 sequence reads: CASRSKREAFYEQYF. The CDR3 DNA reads TGTGCCAGCAGGTCTAAGCGGGAGGCTTTCTACGAGCAGTACTTC.

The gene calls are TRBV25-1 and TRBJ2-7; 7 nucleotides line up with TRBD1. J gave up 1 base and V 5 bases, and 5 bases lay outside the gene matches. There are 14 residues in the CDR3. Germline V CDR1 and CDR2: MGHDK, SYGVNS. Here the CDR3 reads CASSPPGQSYEQYF. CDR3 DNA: TGTGCCAGCAGTCCTCCGGGACAGTCCTACGAGCAGTACTTC.

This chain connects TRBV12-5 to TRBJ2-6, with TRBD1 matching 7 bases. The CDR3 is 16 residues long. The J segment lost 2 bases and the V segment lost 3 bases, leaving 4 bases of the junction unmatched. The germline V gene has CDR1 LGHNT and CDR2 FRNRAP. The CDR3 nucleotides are TGTGCTAGTGGTTTAGAGACAGGGACTGGGGCCAACGTCCTGACTTTC. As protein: CASGLETGTGANVLTF.

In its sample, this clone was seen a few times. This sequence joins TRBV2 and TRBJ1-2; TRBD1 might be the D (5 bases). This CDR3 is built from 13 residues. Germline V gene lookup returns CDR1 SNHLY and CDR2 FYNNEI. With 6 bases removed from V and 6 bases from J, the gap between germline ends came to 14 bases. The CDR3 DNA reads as TGTGCCAGCAGCCCCGGGACTGAACATGGCTACACCTTC. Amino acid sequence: CASSPGTEHGYTF. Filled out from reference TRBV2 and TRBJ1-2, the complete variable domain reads EPEVTQTPSHQVTQMGQEVILRCVPISNHLYFYWYRQILGQKVEFLVSFYNNEISEKSEIFDDQFSVERPDGSNFTLKIRSTKLEDSAMYFCASSPGTEHGYTFGSGTRLTVV.

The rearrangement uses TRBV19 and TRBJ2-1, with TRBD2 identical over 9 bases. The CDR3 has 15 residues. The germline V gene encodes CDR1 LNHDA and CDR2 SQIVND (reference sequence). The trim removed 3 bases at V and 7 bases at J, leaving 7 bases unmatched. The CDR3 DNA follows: TGTGCCAGTAGTATGGGGGCTAGCGGGACGAATGAGCAGTTCTTC. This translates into CASSMGASGTNEQFF.

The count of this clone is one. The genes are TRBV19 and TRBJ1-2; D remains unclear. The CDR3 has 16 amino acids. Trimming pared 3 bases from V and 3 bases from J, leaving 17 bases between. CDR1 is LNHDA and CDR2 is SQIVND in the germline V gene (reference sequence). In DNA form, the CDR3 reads TGTGCCAGTAGTATTTGGGTCGCCGACCTAGACTATGGCTACACCTTC. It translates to CASSIWVADLDYGYTF.